A selection of T cell receptor beta chains follows, all from one sample in a study of cytomegalovirus exposure and HLA in healthy donors. Here immunoSEQ multiplex PCR was the method, and the copy in TCRdb shows in-frame clones only, minus some. Here the sample spans 100,000 to 150,000 clones, 83% being singletons. Sequencing was performed on PBMCs. Receptors were obtained from a man aged 18 to 29 in good health and CMV-seropositive. CDR3s include the opening cysteine and the closing phenylalanine or tryptophan. A D gene is named only where the DNA matches it firmly. Some rows mark clone size as missing; the rest say once, few, many or name a class of expanded clone.

d_gene	v_gene	abundance	j_gene	CDR3nt	CDR3aa
TRBD1	TRBV9	NA	TRBJ1-2	TGTGCCAGCAGCGGACTAGGGGGCGGGGCCGGGGGCTACACCTTC	CASSGLGGGAGGYTF
NA	TRBV10-3	few	TRBJ1-1	TGTGCCACACACGGGCAGGGGAGGAACACTGAAGCTTTCTTT	CATHGQGRNTEAFF
NA	TRBV19	NA	TRBJ2-1	TGTGCCAGTAGTATAGATCCCCAGGGGCAATACAATGAGCAGTTCTTC	CASSIDPQGQYNEQFF
NA	TRBV28	NA	TRBJ1-1	TGTGCCAGCAGTGTTGACAGCATTAACACTGAAGCTTTCTTT	CASSVDSINTEAFF
NA	TRBV7-9	NA	TRBJ2-5	TGTGCCAGCAGCCCACAATCGGCGGCTAACCAAGAGACCCAGTACTTC	CASSPQSAANQETQYF
NA	TRBV4-2	NA	TRBJ2-6	TGTGCCAGCAGCCAAGATCGGGGCTCTGGGGCCAACGTCCTGACTTTC	CASSQDRGSGANVLTF
NA	TRBV6-5	few	TRBJ1-4	TGTGCCAGCAGTTACGTACGGGGAACTAATGAAAAACTGTTTTTT	CASSYVRGTNEKLFF
TRBD1	TRBV19	NA	TRBJ1-5	TGTGCCAGTAGTTTGGCAGGGGGTTTTAAGCCCCAGCATTTT	CASSLAGGFKPQHF
NA	TRBV18	NA	TRBJ2-3	TGTGCCAGCTCACCACCGAGGGGGTCTAGCACAGATACGCAGTATTTT	CASSPPRGSSTDTQYF
TRBD1	TRBV27	NA	TRBJ1-2	TGTGCCAGCAGTCCGATTGACAGGGCTAGGAATGGCTACACCTTC	CASSPIDRARNGYTF
NA	TRBV10-3	NA	TRBJ1-4	TGTGCCATCAGTGAGACGGCTAATGAAAAACTGTTTTTT	CAISETANEKLFF
TRBD1	TRBV28	NA	TRBJ2-5	TGTGCCAGCAGTCCCCAGGGGGCCCAAGAGACCCAGTACTTC	CASSPQGAQETQYF
NA	TRBV5-6	NA	TRBJ2-2	TGTGCCAGCAGCTTGGGAGCGAACACCGGGGAGCTGTTTTTT	CASSLGANTGELFF
TRBD2	TRBV4-1	NA	TRBJ2-1	TGCGCCAGCAGCCACCCGACTAGCGGGGGGGACAATGAGCAGTTCTTC	CASSHPTSGGDNEQFF
TRBD2	TRBV6-4	NA	TRBJ2-2	TGTGCCAGCAGTAGCGGGGGGGCCACCGGGGAGCTGTTTTTT	CASSSGGATGELFF
NA	TRBV19	once	TRBJ2-5	TGTGCCAGTAGTACCCTTTTCCCCGAGACTAAGCAAGAGACCCAGTACTTC	CASSTLFPETKQETQYF
TRBD2	TRBV2	NA	TRBJ2-5	TGTGCCAGCAGCGCCTGGACTAGCGGGGGGAAAGAGACCCAGTACTTC	CASSAWTSGGKETQYF
TRBD1	TRBV10-3	few	TRBJ1-1	TGTGCCATCAGTGGGGACAGGGGAAGCACTGAAGCTTTCTTT	CAISGDRGSTEAFF
TRBD1	TRBV27	NA	TRBJ1-2	TGTGCCAGCAGTTTATCGCGGACAGGGGGCTTTGGCTACACCTTC	CASSLSRTGGFGYTF
NA	TRBV14	NA	TRBJ2-7	TGTGCCAGCAGCCAAGCCCAGGGCCACGAGCAGTACTTC	CASSQAQGHEQYF
NA	TRBV30	NA	TRBJ1-6	TGTGCCTGGAGCGGTACCTACTCACCCCTCCACTTT	CAWSGTYSPLHF
TRBD1	TRBV27	NA	TRBJ1-2	TGTGCCAGCAGCCTGGGGGGACAGAGCTACACCTTC	CASSLGGQSYTF
NA	TRBV27	NA	TRBJ2-1	TGTGCCAGCGCCCCCGAGGGCAATGAGCAGTTCTTC	CASAPEGNEQFF
NA	TRBV15	NA	TRBJ2-3	TGTGCCACCAGCAGAGCGGGTCTAAAAACAGATACGCAGTATTTT	CATSRAGLKTDTQYF
NA	TRBV6-5	NA	TRBJ1-2	TGTGCCAGCAGGCCCGGGGGAAACTATGGCTACACCTTC	CASRPGGNYGYTF
TRBD2	TRBV6-5	NA	TRBJ2-7	TGTGCCAGCAGGGGACTAGCGGGCTCCTACGAGCAGTACTTC	CASRGLAGSYEQYF
NA	TRBV7-2	NA	TRBJ2-5	TGTGCCAGCAGCTTGTTCCCGGGGGTGGAGACCCAGTACTTC	CASSLFPGVETQYF
NA	TRBV15	NA	TRBJ2-2	TGTGCCACCAGCAGAGGGAATCAGGGGGTGGCCGGGGGACCGAACACCGGGGAGCTGTTTTTT	CATSRGNQGVAGGPNTGELFF
TRBD1	TRBV5-1	NA	TRBJ2-1	TGCGCCAGCAGCCCCGGACAGGGGAGGGACGGTGAGCAGTTCTTC	CASSPGQGRDGEQFF
TRBD1	TRBV13	NA	TRBJ1-1	TGTGCCAGCAGCTTAGGACAGGGGGCGCGCACTGAAGCTTTCTTT	CASSLGQGARTEAFF
TRBD1	TRBV13	NA	TRBJ2-7	TGTGCCAGCAGCGATATCGGGCTACAGGGGAGCTTCTACGAGCAGTACTTC	CASSDIGLQGSFYEQYF
NA	TRBV5-4	NA	TRBJ2-1	TGTGCCAGCAGCTTGGAGGGGAATGAGCAGTTCTTC	CASSLEGNEQFF
TRBD1	TRBV7-2	NA	TRBJ2-1	TGTGCCAGCAGCTTAAGGGGGCCGGACTCTGCCTACAATGAGCAGTTCTTC	CASSLRGPDSAYNEQFF
NA	TRBV5-1	NA	TRBJ2-2	TGCGCCAGCAGCTTGGTCGGGACACTGAACACCGGGGAGCTGTTTTTT	CASSLVGTLNTGELFF
NA	TRBV30	NA	TRBJ2-7	TGTGCCACCTCTTTTGACACGGTACGAGAGCAGTACTTC	CATSFDTVREQYF
TRBD1	TRBV19	NA	TRBJ2-2	TGTGCCAGTAGATCACAGGGGGCGATCCCCGGGGAGCTGTTTTTT	CASRSQGAIPGELFF
NA	TRBV27	NA	TRBJ1-5	TGTGCCAGCAGTTTACCGGGGGAAGATCAGCCCCAGCATTTT	CASSLPGEDQPQHF
TRBD1	TRBV9	NA	TRBJ1-4	TGTGCCAGCAGCGTAGAATCGGAGGGGGACAGGGATGAAAAACTGTTTTTT	CASSVESEGDRDEKLFF
NA	TRBV28	NA	TRBJ2-5	TGTGCCAGCAGTTTTGCGACTAGTGAGACCCAGTACTTC	CASSFATSETQYF
TRBD1	TRBV6-1	NA	TRBJ1-1	TGTGCCAGCAGACCCGGACAGGGGGCGAGGACTGAAGCTTTCTTT	CASRPGQGARTEAFF
TRBD1	TRBV19	once	TRBJ2-4	TGTGCCAGTAGTACGGGACAGGATAGTGACATTCAGTACTTC	CASSTGQDSDIQYF
NA	TRBV18	NA	TRBJ1-3	TGTGCCAGCTCACCAACGACTGACTCTGGAAACACCATATATTTT	CASSPTTDSGNTIYF
NA	TRBV27	few	TRBJ2-3	TGTGCCAGCAGTCTCTCCTATGGCGGAGATACGCAGTATTTT	CASSLSYGGDTQYF
TRBD2	TRBV19	few	TRBJ2-3	TGTGCCAGTAGGGGCCGGGAGCGGGGTGGAGATACGCAGTATTTT	CASRGRERGGDTQYF
NA	TRBV9	NA	TRBJ1-1	TGTGCCAGCAGCGGTAGACGGGGAACAACTGAAGCTTTCTTT	CASSGRRGTTEAFF
NA	TRBV29-1	NA	TRBJ1-2	TGCAGCGTGGAGGGAAGGGGCGATGAGGGCTACACCTTC	CSVEGRGDEGYTF
NA	TRBV30	NA	TRBJ2-7	TGTGCCTGGAGTGTATATGTCAGGGGCTACGAGCAGTACTTC	CAWSVYVRGYEQYF
NA	TRBV19	once	TRBJ1-5	TGTGCCAGTACTCTTGGGGGCACCAATCAGCCCCAGCATTTT	CASTLGGTNQPQHF
TRBD2	TRBV28	NA	TRBJ2-1	TGTGCCAGCATCTCAGCGGGGGGCTGGTACAATGAGCAGTTCTTC	CASISAGGWYNEQFF
NA	TRBV27	NA	TRBJ1-6	TGTGCCAGCAGGATGGATGAGGGAAATTCACCCCTCCACTTT	CASRMDEGNSPLHF
NA	TRBV5-1	NA	TRBJ1-5	TGCGCCAGCAGCCTTGGGACACCCGGCGGGTTTAGCAATCAGCCCCAGCACTTT	CASSLGTPGGFSNQPQHF
NA	TRBV5-6	NA	TRBJ2-2	TGTGCCAGCAGCTTGGGAGAAGCGAACACCGGGGAGCTGTTTTTT	CASSLGEANTGELFF
NA	TRBV13	NA	TRBJ1-2	TGTGCCAGCAGCTTAATGCCAGGGAATGGCTACACCTTC	CASSLMPGNGYTF
NA	TRBV4-1	once	TRBJ1-2	TGCGCCAGCAGCCAGGACGACAGATTTGGCTACACCTTC	CASSQDDRFGYTF
NA	TRBV15	NA	TRBJ2-1	TGTGCCACCAGCACCGACAGAAGCTCCTACAATGAGCAGTTCTTC	CATSTDRSSYNEQFF
TRBD1	TRBV4-2	NA	TRBJ1-3	TGTGCCAGCAGCCAACCCTGGACGAGACAGGGGTCGCACACCATATATTTT	CASSQPWTRQGSHTIYF
TRBD1	TRBV6-4	NA	TRBJ2-1	TGTGCCAGCAGCGGGACAGGGGGCCGGGATGAGCAGTTCTTC	CASSGTGGRDEQFF
NA	TRBV19	NA	TRBJ2-7	TGTGCCAGTAGTGCTGGCAGTTCCTACGAGCAGTACTTC	CASSAGSSYEQYF
NA	TRBV6-5	NA	TRBJ1-1	TGTGCCAGCAGTAGCCCAGGACAAGAAGCTTTCTTT	CASSSPGQEAFF
TRBD2	TRBV19	NA	TRBJ2-5	TGTGCCAGTAGGGGGTCTATGCTAGCGGGGGGGCCAGAGACCCAGTACTTC	CASRGSMLAGGPETQYF